Listed below are T cell receptor beta chains from one sample, sequenced in a study of T cells after yellow fever vaccination. TCRdb reanalysed the 5' RACE reads using MiXCR and keeps one entry per CDR3 protein. The sample includes 300,000 to 400,000 distinct CDR3 sequences, under 7.5% of them seen just once. Source: PBMCs, taken 5 days after the yellow fever booster vaccination. These receptors all come from a man aged 25 to 40 who received the YFV17D yellow fever vaccine. Each CDR3 is given with its conserved first and last residue. D genes are given only for firm matches. Size is stated for part of the rows, as once, few or many counts, or as a class when the clone is expanded.

j_call: TRBJ2-2; d_call: NA; clone_size: few; v_call: TRBV29-1; cdr3_aa: CSVDNRGLGTGELFF; cdr3_nt: TGCAGCGTGGATAATAGGGGTTTAGGGACCGGGGAGCTGTTTTTT
j_call: TRBJ2-7; d_call: NA; clone_size: NA; v_call: TRBV30; cdr3_aa: CAWTTEGPDRGEQYF; cdr3_nt: TGTGCCTGGACCACAGAGGGACCGGACCGGGGCGAGCAGTACTTC
j_call: TRBJ2-7; d_call: TRBD2; clone_size: NA; v_call: TRBV6-5; cdr3_aa: CASSYRGTKSSYEQYF; cdr3_nt: TGTGCCAGCAGTTACCGCGGGACTAAGAGCTCCTACGAGCAGTACTTC
j_call: TRBJ2-5; d_call: NA; clone_size: few; v_call: TRBV20-1; cdr3_aa: CSASGTPKYQETQYF; cdr3_nt: TGCAGTGCCTCCGGGACTCCAAAGTACCAAGAGACCCAGTACTTC
j_call: TRBJ2-1; d_call: TRBD2; clone_size: many; v_call: TRBV7-2; cdr3_aa: CASSLATSGFNEQFF; cdr3_nt: TGTGCCAGCAGCTTAGCGACTAGCGGCTTTAATGAGCAGTTCTTC
j_call: TRBJ2-2; d_call: NA; clone_size: many; v_call: TRBV7-2; cdr3_aa: CASSLAGMNTGELFF; cdr3_nt: TGTGCCAGCAGCTTGGCGGGTATGAACACCGGGGAGCTGTTTTTT
j_call: TRBJ2-6; d_call: TRBD1; clone_size: NA; v_call: TRBV20-1; cdr3_aa: CSARIGGNGANVLTF; cdr3_nt: TGCAGTGCTAGGATAGGGGGCAATGGGGCCAACGTCCTGACTTTC
j_call: TRBJ2-2; d_call: NA; clone_size: few; v_call: TRBV12-3/TRBV12-4; cdr3_aa: CASSLLGINTGELFF; cdr3_nt: TGTGCCAGCAGTTTACTCGGGATAAACACCGGGGAGCTGTTTTTT
j_call: TRBJ2-1; d_call: TRBD2; clone_size: many; v_call: TRBV20-1; cdr3_aa: CSARWRGRINEQFF; cdr3_nt: TGCAGTGCTAGGTGGCGCGGGAGAATCAATGAGCAGTTCTTC
j_call: TRBJ2-7; d_call: NA; clone_size: few; v_call: TRBV4-3; cdr3_aa: CASSQEYSVGGFGYEQYF; cdr3_nt: TGCGCCAGCAGCCAAGAGTACTCCGTAGGGGGATTTGGGTACGAGCAGTACTTC
j_call: TRBJ2-3; d_call: TRBD2; clone_size: few; v_call: TRBV5-1; cdr3_aa: CASSLEAGGWDTQYF; cdr3_nt: TGCGCCAGCAGCTTGGAAGCGGGAGGATGGGATACGCAGTATTTT
j_call: TRBJ2-3; d_call: NA; clone_size: NA; v_call: TRBV24-1; cdr3_aa: CATGAGIATDTQYF; cdr3_nt: TGTGCCACCGGAGCGGGTATTGCCACAGATACGCAGTATTTT
j_call: TRBJ2-2; d_call: NA; clone_size: NA; v_call: TRBV5-1; cdr3_aa: CASSLAGTSITGELFF; cdr3_nt: TGCGCCAGCAGCTTGGCAGGGACGTCTATCACCGGGGAGCTGTTTTTT
j_call: TRBJ2-3; d_call: TRBD2; clone_size: NA; v_call: TRBV5-1; cdr3_aa: CASSLEPSGSTDTQYF; cdr3_nt: TGCGCCAGCAGCTTGGAGCCTAGCGGGAGCACAGATACGCAGTATTTT
j_call: TRBJ2-1; d_call: NA; clone_size: few; v_call: TRBV18; cdr3_aa: CASSPQATEQFF; cdr3_nt: TGTGCCAGCTCACCACAAGCTACCGAGCAGTTCTTC
j_call: TRBJ2-5; d_call: NA; clone_size: few; v_call: TRBV20-1; cdr3_aa: CSARDPSRETQYF; cdr3_nt: TGCAGTGCTAGAGATCCCTCTCGGGAGACCCAGTACTTC
j_call: TRBJ2-3; d_call: TRBD2; clone_size: few; v_call: TRBV9; cdr3_aa: CASSVGTSRSTDTQYF; cdr3_nt: TGTGCCAGCAGCGTCGGGACTAGTAGGAGCACAGATACGCAGTATTTT
j_call: TRBJ1-2; d_call: NA; clone_size: few; v_call: TRBV5-1; cdr3_aa: CASSLPEGYGYTF; cdr3_nt: TGCGCCAGCAGCTTGCCCGAGGGCTATGGCTACACCTTC
j_call: TRBJ2-6; d_call: NA; clone_size: many; v_call: TRBV14; cdr3_aa: CASSLRLSGANVLTF; cdr3_nt: TGTGCCAGCAGCCTCCGTCTTTCTGGGGCCAACGTCCTGACTTTC
j_call: TRBJ2-2; d_call: NA; clone_size: once; v_call: TRBV2; cdr3_aa: CASSDRLFYGELFF; cdr3_nt: TGTGCCAGCAGTGATAGACTCTTTTACGGGGAGCTGTTTTTT
j_call: TRBJ2-2; d_call: NA; clone_size: NA; v_call: TRBV7-6; cdr3_aa: CASRLRDANTGELFF; cdr3_nt: TGTGCCAGCAGACTCCGGGACGCGAACACCGGGGAGCTGTTTTTT
j_call: TRBJ2-1; d_call: TRBD1; clone_size: many; v_call: TRBV6-4; cdr3_aa: CASSRTGGDYNEQFF; cdr3_nt: TGTGCCAGCAGCAGAACAGGGGGAGACTACAATGAGCAGTTCTTC
j_call: TRBJ2-4; d_call: NA; clone_size: few; v_call: TRBV28; cdr3_aa: CASSLVSVAKNIQYF; cdr3_nt: TGTGCCAGCAGTTTAGTCAGTGTAGCCAAAAACATTCAGTACTTC
j_call: TRBJ2-1; d_call: TRBD1; clone_size: many; v_call: TRBV6-5; cdr3_aa: CASSYPGTGDEQFF; cdr3_nt: TGTGCCAGCAGTTACCCCGGGACAGGGGATGAGCAGTTCTTC
j_call: TRBJ1-2; d_call: NA; clone_size: many; v_call: TRBV5-1; cdr3_aa: CASSTTAPPRGYTF; cdr3_nt: TGCGCCAGCAGCACAACGGCCCCGCCACGGGGCTACACCTTC
j_call: TRBJ2-7; d_call: TRBD1; clone_size: few; v_call: TRBV20-1; cdr3_aa: CSAQRGQGLDEQYF; cdr3_nt: TGCAGTGCCCAGCGCGGACAGGGACTCGACGAGCAGTACTTC
j_call: TRBJ2-1; d_call: NA; clone_size: few; v_call: TRBV6-1; cdr3_aa: CASSPAPLLPEQFF; cdr3_nt: TGTGCCAGCAGTCCCGCCCCTCTCTTACCTGAGCAGTTCTTC
j_call: TRBJ2-1; d_call: TRBD2; clone_size: few; v_call: TRBV20-1; cdr3_aa: CSAPPRGSDNEQFF; cdr3_nt: TGCAGTGCTCCGCCCCGCGGGAGTGACAATGAGCAGTTCTTC
j_call: TRBJ2-7; d_call: NA; clone_size: NA; v_call: TRBV20-1; cdr3_aa: CCAPGLGERLSYEQYF; cdr3_nt: TGCTGTGCTCCGGGTCTGGGCGAACGGCTATCCTACGAGCAGTACTTC
j_call: TRBJ2-5; d_call: NA; clone_size: NA; v_call: TRBV12-3/TRBV12-4; cdr3_aa: CASSPPAAETQYF; cdr3_nt: TGTGCCAGCAGTCCCCCTGCTGCCGAGACCCAGTACTTC
j_call: TRBJ2-1; d_call: TRBD1; clone_size: NA; v_call: TRBV12-3/TRBV12-4; cdr3_aa: CASSRGQGEQFF; cdr3_nt: TGTGCCAGCAGCCGTGGACAGGGAGAGCAGTTCTTC
j_call: TRBJ2-1; d_call: TRBD2; clone_size: NA; v_call: TRBV29-1; cdr3_aa: CSVGNPGLITRDEQFF; cdr3_nt: TGCAGCGTTGGGAACCCGGGACTAATAACCAGGGATGAGCAGTTCTTC
j_call: TRBJ2-7; d_call: TRBD2; clone_size: NA; v_call: TRBV27; cdr3_aa: CASQTRTSGRASSYEQYF; cdr3_nt: TGTGCCAGCCAAACCCGGACTAGCGGGAGAGCCAGCTCCTACGAGCAGTACTTC
j_call: TRBJ2-1; d_call: NA; clone_size: many; v_call: TRBV5-1; cdr3_aa: CASSFDRGSSYNEQFF; cdr3_nt: TGCGCCAGCAGCTTTGATCGGGGGAGCTCCTACAATGAGCAGTTCTTC
j_call: TRBJ1-1; d_call: NA; clone_size: NA; v_call: TRBV20-1; cdr3_aa: CSAQRTVNTEAFF; cdr3_nt: TGCAGTGCCCAAAGGACAGTGAACACTGAAGCTTTCTTT
j_call: TRBJ2-3; d_call: NA; clone_size: many; v_call: TRBV6-1; cdr3_aa: CASSEGPRLSTDTQYF; cdr3_nt: TGTGCCAGCAGTGAAGGCCCTCGCTTAAGCACAGATACGCAGTATTTT
j_call: TRBJ2-7; d_call: NA; clone_size: many; v_call: TRBV29-1; cdr3_aa: CSVELNRKNYEQYF; cdr3_nt: TGCAGCGTTGAGCTCAACAGGAAAAACTACGAGCAGTACTTC
j_call: TRBJ2-5; d_call: NA; clone_size: many; v_call: TRBV7-6; cdr3_aa: CASSLGRQAGQETQYF; cdr3_nt: TGTGCCAGCAGCTTGGGCCGACAGGCTGGCCAAGAGACCCAGTACTTC
j_call: TRBJ2-1; d_call: NA; clone_size: many; v_call: TRBV28; cdr3_aa: CASGSGSLIYNEQFF; cdr3_nt: TGTGCCAGCGGATCGGGATCCCTCATCTACAATGAGCAGTTCTTC
j_call: TRBJ2-1; d_call: NA; clone_size: many; v_call: TRBV20-1; cdr3_aa: CSAAGRDIEQFF; cdr3_nt: TGCAGTGCGGCCGGCCGGGACATTGAGCAGTTCTTC
j_call: TRBJ2-2; d_call: NA; clone_size: few; v_call: TRBV6-1; cdr3_aa: CASTRGRHTGELFF; cdr3_nt: TGTGCGTCCACTAGAGGACGGCACACCGGGGAGCTGTTTTTT
j_call: TRBJ2-1; d_call: NA; clone_size: few; v_call: TRBV5-5; cdr3_aa: CASRLSENEQFF; cdr3_nt: TGTGCCAGCAGACTTAGCGAGAATGAGCAGTTCTTC